This is a list of T cell receptor beta chains from one sample in a study of T cell changes during pregnancy in multiple sclerosis. Only in-frame clones appear in the TCRdb table, and some are missing; sequencing was by immunoSEQ multiplex PCR. The sample includes about 89,000 clones, over 90% seen only once; the top ten take more than 0.8%. Sequenced material: peripheral blood, taken in the third trimester of pregnancy. Receptors originate from a female donor with multiple sclerosis, enrolled in a pregnancy study. Both conserved end residues are part of each CDR3. D genes are given only for firm matches. Size is omitted from some rows. Given values are once, few, many or a class for expanded clones.

j_call clone_size v_call d_call cdr3_nt cdr3_aa
TRBJ1-2 NA TRBV25-1 TRBD1 TGTGCCAGTAGGGGGCATCAAAACTATGGCTACACCTTC CASRGHQNYGYTF
TRBJ2-1 NA TRBV19 NA TGTGCCAGTAGTATAACAGTTGCCACCTACAATGAGCAGTTCTTC CASSITVATYNEQFF
TRBJ2-1 NA TRBV13 TRBD2 TGTGCCAGCAGCCCCTTCCCTGAACCGGGACTAGCGCGCAATGAGCAGTTCTTC CASSPFPEPGLARNEQFF
TRBJ2-5 NA TRBV11-2 TRBD2 TGTGCCAGCAGCCCAAGGACTAGCGGCCTCCTAGAGACCCAGTACTTC CASSPRTSGLLETQYF
TRBJ2-7 once TRBV29-1 TRBD2 TGCAGCGTTGTCCCCGGGAGCGGGAGGGCCTACGAGCAGTACTTC CSVVPGSGRAYEQYF
TRBJ1-4 NA TRBV25-1 TRBD1 TGTGCCAGTTTATCGGGACAGGGGAATGAAAAACTGTTTTTT CASLSGQGNEKLFF
TRBJ2-1 NA TRBV7-3 TRBD2 TGTGCCAGCAGCCCCCGTCAGACTAGCGGGAATGAGCAGTTCTTC CASSPRQTSGNEQFF
TRBJ1-1 NA TRBV13 NA TGTGCCAGCAGCCTACAATTGACAGTTGCGAACACTGAAGCTTTCTTT CASSLQLTVANTEAFF
TRBJ2-7 once TRBV6-5 TRBD2 TGTGCCAGCAGGAAGGCTAGCGGGAGGGTTTACGAGCAGTACTTC CASRKASGRVYEQYF
TRBJ2-7 NA TRBV7-8 NA TGTGCCAGCAGCTTAAGCTGGGACACCTACGAGCAGTACTTC CASSLSWDTYEQYF
TRBJ2-7 NA TRBV18 TRBD1 TGTGCCAGCTCCCGACAGGGCTGGGAGCAGTACTTC CASSRQGWEQYF
TRBJ2-5 NA TRBV5-4 NA TGTGCCAGCAGCTTGGCGGGGAGGAACCAAGAGACCCAGTACTTC CASSLAGRNQETQYF
TRBJ2-1 NA TRBV6-5 TRBD1 TGTGCCAGCAGTTATACAGGGGTTAATGAGCAGTTCTTC CASSYTGVNEQFF
TRBJ1-2 once TRBV6-1 NA TGTGCCAGCAGTGAAGTAGCTCGTGGCTACACCTTC CASSEVARGYTF
TRBJ1-2 NA TRBV28 NA TGTGCCAGCACGTTGCAGGGTATTGGGGGCTACACCTTC CASTLQGIGGYTF
TRBJ2-7 NA TRBV4-1 NA TGCGCCAGCAGCCAAGATTTGGTGCTCGAGCAGTACTTC CASSQDLVLEQYF
TRBJ2-3 NA TRBV27 NA TGTGCCAGCAGTTTATTTTCCGCGGGATCCACAGATACGCAGTATTTT CASSLFSAGSTDTQYF
TRBJ2-7 NA TRBV10-2 TRBD1 TGCGCCAGCAGTGACACGGCAGGGGGCCTTTTCGGGCAGTACTTC CASSDTAGGLFGQYF
TRBJ2-1 once TRBV20-1 NA TGCAGTGCTAGGTCGGGCAATGAGCAGTTCTTC CSARSGNEQFF
TRBJ2-2 NA TRBV4-3 NA TGCGCCAGCAGCCAAGATAGAGTTGAGATTAACACCGGGGAGCTGTTTTTT CASSQDRVEINTGELFF